The present T cell receptor (beta chain) was sequenced within a study of shared clonotypes between healthy human individuals. Study at large: Every donor yielded three CD4 naive, three CD4 memory, two CD8 naive and one CD8 memory plate.

In regard to this clone: This sample also contains other DNA sequences that code for the same CDR3.

Sequencing was at deep level. TCRdb's copy holds only in-frame clones and misses some; the assay was immunoSEQ multiplex PCR. Of roughly 2.6 million clones in the sample, just over 90% were seen once. The V gene lost 2 bases and the J gene lost 2 bases, with 6 bases spanning the gap. CDR1 is MNHEY, CDR2 SVGAGI, per germline. There are 13 residues in the CDR3. The donor population consisted of healthy HIV-negative adults with no recent acute infections or vaccinations. The CD4+ fraction was divided into a CD45RA+ naive subset and a CD45RA-negative memory subset. Specimen: naive CD4+ T cells sorted from blood. Subset in this sample: CD45RA+ positively selected. The sequence was obtained from a man between 18 and 35 years old in good health. This rearrangement joins TRBV6-5 to TRBJ1-2; no clear D gene. CDR3 DNA sequence: TGTGCCAGCAGTTACGATTCAAACTATGGCTACACCTTC. Translation gives CASSYDSNYGYTF.